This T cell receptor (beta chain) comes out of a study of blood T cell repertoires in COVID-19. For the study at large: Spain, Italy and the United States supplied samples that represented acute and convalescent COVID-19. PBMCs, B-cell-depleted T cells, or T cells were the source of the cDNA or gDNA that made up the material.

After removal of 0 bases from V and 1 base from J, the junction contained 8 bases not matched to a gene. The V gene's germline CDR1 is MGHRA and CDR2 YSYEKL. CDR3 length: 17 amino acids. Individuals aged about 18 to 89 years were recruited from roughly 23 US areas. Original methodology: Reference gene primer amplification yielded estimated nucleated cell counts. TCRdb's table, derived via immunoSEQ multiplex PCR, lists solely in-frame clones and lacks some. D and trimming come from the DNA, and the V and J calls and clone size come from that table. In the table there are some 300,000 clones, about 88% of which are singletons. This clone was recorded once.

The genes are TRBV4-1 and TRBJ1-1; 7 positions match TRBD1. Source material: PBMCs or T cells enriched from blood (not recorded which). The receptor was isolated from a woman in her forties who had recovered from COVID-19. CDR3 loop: CASSQEVADRTNTEAFF. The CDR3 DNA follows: TGCGCCAGCAGCCAAGAAGTAGCGGACAGGACGAACACTGAAGCTTTCTTT.